This note documents a single TCR beta chain sequence. Its antigen is not known. This sample was taken from a study of siplizumab effects on memory and regulatory T cells. Roughly 100,000 TCR templates underwent assay in every sample. TCRdb keeps only in-frame clones here, not all; method: immunoSEQ multiplex PCR. The sample records under 130,000 clones, approximately 94% being singletons. The J segment lost 9 bases and the V segment lost 4 bases, leaving 6 bases of the junction unmatched. Germline lookup yields CDR1 SGDLS and CDR2 YYNGEE. CDR3 size: 13 residues. Findings of the study overall: Siplizumab significantly brought down the alloreactive sequences that trace back to unstimulated CD4+ memory cells. Treg-derived clones made up an average of approximately 70% of mappable alloreactive CD4+ clones with siplizumab and 26.9% in controls. Contribution to the alloresponse seemed major for naive T cells, which also seemed more diverse than memory cells.

The sample comprised CD4+ T cells sorted from blood. The origin of this receptor is a human donor in good health. This chain connects TRBV9 to TRBJ2-1; 8 bases are shared with TRBD1. The CDR3, as DNA: TGTGCCAGCAGCACGGACAGGGATACTGAGCAGTTCTTC. This encodes CASSTDRDTEQFF.